This T cell receptor beta chain appears in the sequencing data of a study of cytomegalovirus exposure and HLA in healthy donors. Findings and limits, study-wide: For most TCR beta V segments, an earlier analysis put the productive rate at about 90% or about 30% of the time.

In the PCR, 60 Vbeta and 13 Jbeta primers were used. TCRdb's copy holds only in-frame clones and misses some; the assay was immunoSEQ multiplex PCR. The sample yields about 100,000 clones, about 70% seen once. CDR1 SEHNR and CDR2 FQNEAQ come from the germline V gene (reference sequence). V dropped 3 bases and J dropped 2; count of bases not matched to a gene: 1. The CDR3 has 14 residues. This clone was seen a few times. Its target is not known. The sample taken for sequencing was PBMCs. The genes are TRBV7-9 and TRBJ2-7; 10 bases align to TRBD2. The TCR originated in a female donor in good health and CMV-seropositive. CDR3 sequence reads: CASSFSGRTYEQYF. The CDR3 nucleotides read TGTGCCAGCAGCTTTAGCGGGAGGACCTACGAGCAGTACTTC.